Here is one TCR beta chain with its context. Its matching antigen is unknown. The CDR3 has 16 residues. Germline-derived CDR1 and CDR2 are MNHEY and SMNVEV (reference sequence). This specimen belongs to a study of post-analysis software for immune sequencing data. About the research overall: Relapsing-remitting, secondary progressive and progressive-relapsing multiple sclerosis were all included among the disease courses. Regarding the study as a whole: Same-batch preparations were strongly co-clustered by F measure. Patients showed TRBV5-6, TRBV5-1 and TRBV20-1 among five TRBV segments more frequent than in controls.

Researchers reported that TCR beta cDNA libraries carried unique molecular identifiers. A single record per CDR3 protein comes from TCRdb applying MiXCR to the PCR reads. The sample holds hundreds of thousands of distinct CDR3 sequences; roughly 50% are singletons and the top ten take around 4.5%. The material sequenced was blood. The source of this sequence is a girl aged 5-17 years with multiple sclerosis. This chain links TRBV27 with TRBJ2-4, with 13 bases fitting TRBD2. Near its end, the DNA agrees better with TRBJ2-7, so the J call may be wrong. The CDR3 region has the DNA TGTGCCAGCAGTTCACTAGCGGGAGGGCCCACCTACGAGCAGTACTTC. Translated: CASSSLAGGPTYEQYF.